Each of the 18 T cell receptor beta chains below was sequenced from the same sample in a study of T cell responses to AZD1222 COVID-19 vaccine. Data came from immunoSEQ multiplex PCR; TCRdb stores just in-frame clones and leaves some out. The profile shows about 120,000 clones, about 92% of them singletons. The sample was peripheral blood, taken 28 days after the second AZD1222 dose. The receptors derive from an adult who received the AZD1222 COVID-19 vaccine.

The chain employs TRBV6-2 or TRBV6-3 and TRBJ1-2, with D unclear. There are 13 residues in the CDR3. Germline V gene lookup returns CDR1 MNHEY and CDR2 SVGEGT. The V and J ends lost 6 bases and 2 bases respectively, with 10 bases between them. CDR3 region: CASSRPENYGYTF. The CDR3 DNA reads as TGTGCCAGCAGCCGCCCAGAAAACTATGGCTACACCTTC.

The V gene is TRBV7-2, the J gene TRBJ2-5, with D possibly matching TRBD1 (6 bases). The CDR3 consists of 15 residues. Germline CDR1 SGHTA, CDR2 FQGNSA. Trimming cost V 1 base and J 2 bases, with 11 bases left between them. The CDR3 DNA follows: TGTGCCAGCAGCTTAGTGGGGGACACACAAGAGACCCAGTACTTC. This sequence encodes CASSLVGDTQETQYF.

The chain couples TRBV20-1 to TRBJ1-2; D remains ambiguous. The CDR3 is 11 residues long. Germline V gene sequence: CDR1 DFQATT, CDR2 SNEGSKA (reference sequence). V lost 4 bases and J lost 3, with 6 bases in between. DNA for the CDR3: TGCAGTGCTACCCGGGACTATGGCTACACCTTC. Protein product: CSATRDYGYTF.

The chain carries TRBV10-2 and TRBJ1-4, with 9 bases that match TRBD1. The CDR3 consists of 14 residues. V trimming: 6 bases; J trimming: 2 bases; junction bases outside the gene matches: 1. CDR1 is WSHSY, CDR2 SAAADI, per germline. In DNA form, the CDR3 reads TGCGCCAGCAGAGGACAGGGGACTAATGAAAAACTGTTTTTT. Translation gives CASRGQGTNEKLFF.

The chain is built from TRBV11-3 and TRBJ2-2, with TRBD1 as a possible D gene (5 bases). The CDR3 spans 14 residues. Trimming shortened V by 5 bases and J by 0 bases, and 7 bases separated the two germline ends. Germline lookup yields CDR1 SGHNT and CDR2 YENEEA. The CDR3 DNA sequence: TGTGCCAGCAGCGTGACAGCGAACACCGGGGAGCTGTTTTTT. Translating it yields CASSVTANTGELFF.

Only one count was recorded for this clone. The chain carries TRBV7-9 and TRBJ2-5, with 14 bases that match TRBD2. This CDR3 has 16 amino acids. CDR1 is SEHNR and CDR2 is FQNEAQ in the germline V gene (reference sequence). V lost 2 bases, J lost 5 bases, and 4 bases stayed unmatched. DNA of the CDR3: TGTGCCAGCAGCTTAATGGGACTAGCGGGAGATGAGACCCAGTACTTC. Protein: CASSLMGLAGDETQYF.

This clone was observed a single time. The rearrangement links TRBV4-3 to TRBJ2-3; D not certain. CDR3 length: 15 residues. CDR1 is LGHNA and CDR2 is YSLEER in the germline V gene. V gave up 2 bases and J gave up 4 bases, with 13 bases separating them. CDR3 nucleotide sequence: TGCGCCAGCAGCCAACAAGTCGTGGGTCCAGATACGCAGTATTTT. This sequence encodes CASSQQVVGPDTQYF.

The chain carries TRBV6-5 and TRBJ1-5, with D tentatively TRBD1 (5 bases). V was shortened by 10 bases and J by 7 bases, with 17 bases between the two germline ends. Germline loops: CDR1 MNHEY, CDR2 SVGAGI. The CDR3 is made up of 13 amino acids. As DNA, the CDR3 is TGTGCCACTCGGGCCTCAGGGATCCAGCCCCAGCATTTT. Translated, it gives CATRASGIQPQHF.

The rearrangement uses TRBV7-9 and TRBJ2-3; no clear D gene. V gave up 6 bases and J gave up 0 bases, with 10 bases separating them. The CDR3 is made up of 14 amino acids. From germline, CDR1 is SEHNR and CDR2 FQNEAQ (reference sequence). The CDR3 loop reads CASRSSLSTDTQYF. CDR3 in DNA: TGTGCCAGCAGATCTTCCCTTAGCACAGATACGCAGTATTTT.

The chain employs TRBV5-6 and TRBJ2-5; D remains ambiguous. The CDR3 spans 14 residues. Deletions cut 0 bases from V and 0 bases from J, with 6 bases between. Germline-derived CDR1 and CDR2 are SGHDT and YYEEEE. CDR3 loop: CASSLGSYQETQYF. CDR3 in DNA: TGTGCCAGCAGCTTGGGGAGTTACCAAGAGACCCAGTACTTC.

The chain joins TRBV5-1 to TRBJ2-5; 11 bases align to TRBD2. This CDR3 region has 16 residues. Per germline, CDR1 SGHRS and CDR2 YFSETQ. V dropped 4 bases and J dropped 2; count of bases not matched to a gene: 7. Written as DNA, the CDR3 is TGCGCCAGCAGCGGCCGGGCTAGCGGGGGGCAAGAGACCCAGTACTTC. Protein: CASSGRASGGQETQYF.

Details on this clone: At one of its ends the junction is not consistent with the germline gene, which may arise from a read error. The chain's CDR3 is CASSFVAGNQETQYF. In nucleotides, the CDR3 is TGTGCTAGCAGCTTTGTAGCGGGGAACCAAGAGACCCAGTACTTC. The genes are TRBV7-7 and TRBJ2-5; 8 bases are shared with TRBD2. The CDR3 loop spans 15 amino acids. Germline V lookup: CDR1 SSHAT, CDR2 FNYEAQ (reference sequence).

The genes are TRBV4-1 and TRBJ2-2, with D uncertain. Germline CDR1 reads MGHRA; CDR2 reads YSYEKL. V lost 0 bases, J lost 9 bases, and 5 bases lay in between. The CDR3 loop spans 12 amino acids. The CDR3 region has the DNA TGCGCCAGCAGCCAAGATTACCGGGAGCTGTTTTTT. Its protein product is CASSQDYRELFF.

For the CDR3, the DNA is TGTGCCAGCAGTTTGACGATTTTAACCCTCCACTTT. Protein: CASSLTILTLHF. This chain uses TRBV28 with TRBJ1-6; D remains unclear. The germline V gene has CDR1 MDHEN and CDR2 SYDVKM. The CDR3 totals 12 residues. V shed 3 bases and J shed 14 bases, with 11 bases lying between them.

This clone was found a few times. J is TRBJ2-3 and V is TRBV6-6; D is tentatively TRBD1 or TRBD2 (5 bases each). The V gene lost 6 bases and the J gene lost 7 bases, with 14 bases spanning the gap. The germline V gene has CDR1 MNHNY and CDR2 SVGAGI (reference sequence). CDR3 length: 13 amino acids. CDR3 bases: TGTGCCAGCAGAGAGGGGCGTAGTAATACGCAGTATTTT. Its protein product is CASREGRSNTQYF.

The chain joins TRBV11-2 to TRBJ2-2, with unresolved D. V shed 0 bases and J shed 0 bases, with 8 bases lying between them. The CDR3 sequence is 16 residues long. Germline loops: CDR1 SGHAT, CDR2 FQNNGV. The CDR3: CASSLDRTANTGELFF. The CDR3 DNA is TGTGCCAGCAGCTTAGACCGGACGGCGAACACCGGGGAGCTGTTTTTT.

The V call is TRBV7-2, the J call TRBJ2-2; unclear D gene. This CDR3 is built from 14 residues. Deletions cut 2 bases from V and 5 bases from J, with 9 bases between. The germline gives CDR1 SGHTA, CDR2 FQGNSA. CDR3 sequence (DNA): TGTGCCAGCAGCTTATCCCTGGGGACCGGGGAGCTGTTTTTT. It encodes CASSLSLGTGELFF.

A single count supports this clone. The gene calls are TRBV5-1 and TRBJ2-5, with D perhaps TRBD2 (5 bases). This CDR3 contains 15 residues. Germline V CDR1 and CDR2: SGHRS, YFSETQ. The V gene lost 3 bases and the J gene lost 2 bases, with 14 bases spanning the gap. The CDR3 region has the DNA TGCGCCAGCAGCTGGGGTAGAGGGCGGCAAGAGACCCAGTACTTC. Residues: CASSWGRGRQETQYF.